A single sample is the source of the 3 T cell receptor beta chains below, sequenced in a study of human T cells and chemical hapten exposure. The time point here: patch test 2, 6 weeks after DPC sensitization. Regarding treatment: therapeutic diphenylcyclopropenone sensitization with weekly scalp DPC. Using its own MiXCR run on the RACE reads, TCRdb lists one record per CDR3 protein. The data contain about 110,000 distinct CDR3 sequences, about a tenth of them seen just once; the ten biggest clones take up 3.1%. Sequencing was performed on whole blood, taken in connection with sensitization to the hapten diphenylcyclopropenone (DPC). The receptors here all came from a woman between 35 and 50 years old with alopecia areata. Some clones in this sample may be carry-over from other donors' samples.

The chain is built from TRBV6-2 or TRBV6-3 and TRBJ2-1; 11 nucleotides align to TRBD2. Per germline, CDR1 MNHEY and CDR2 SVGEGT. The CDR3 sequence is 15 residues long. Trimming cost V 6 bases and J 4 bases; bases outside gene matches: 5. CDR3 DNA sequence: TGTGCCAGCAGGACCGGGACTAGCGGATACAATGAGCAGTTCTTC. Protein sequence: CASRTGTSGYNEQFF.

This clonotype was recorded at least ten times. The rearrangement links TRBV6-2 or TRBV6-3 to TRBJ1-5; TRBD1 might be the D (5 bases). Germline CDR1 MNHEY, CDR2 SVGEGT. The V and J ends lost 10 bases and 2 bases respectively, with 15 bases between them. The CDR3 spans 14 residues. The chain's CDR3 is CATRGDYGNQPQHF. CDR3 bases: TGTGCCACACGAGGGGATTATGGCAATCAGCCCCAGCATTTT.

This clonotype was counted only a few times. The chain recombines TRBV7-2 with TRBJ2-1; TRBD2 matches at 11 bases. J gave up 9 bases and V 1 base, and 8 bases lay outside the gene matches. Germline V gene sequence: CDR1 SGHTA, CDR2 FQGNSA. The CDR3 spans 16 residues. This chain's CDR3 is CASSLVSGGARSEQFF. CDR3 coding DNA: TGTGCCAGCAGCTTAGTTAGCGGGGGGGCGCGTAGTGAGCAGTTCTTC.